A selection of T cell receptor beta chains follows, all from one sample in a study of cytomegalovirus exposure and HLA in healthy donors. Measured with immunoSEQ multiplex PCR; TCRdb has only the in-frame clones, and not every one. The data hold 150,000 to 200,000 clones, with almost 80% observed a single time. Input material: PBMCs. These receptors came from a male donor in good health and CMV-seronegative. Both conserved end residues are part of each CDR3. A D gene is named only where the DNA matches it firmly. Clone size is given for some rows only: seen once, a few or many times, or a class if the clone is expanded.

CDR3 length,V gene,J gene,D gene,clone size,CDR3 DNA,CDR3 protein
16,TRBV6-6,TRBJ2-4,TRBD1,few,TGTGCCAGCCCTCCGGACAGGGGATTTTCACGAAACATTCAGTACTTC,CASPPDRGFSRNIQYF
16,TRBV21-1,TRBJ2-1,-,-,TGTGCCAGCAGCAAAGGGACTAGCGGTAAGGTCGTGTATCCGTTCTTC,CASSKGTSGKVVYPFF
14,TRBV7-2,TRBJ2-2,-,-,TGTGCCAGCAGCCACCCCGTGGGCCCCGGGGAGCTGTTTTTT,CASSHPVGPGELFF
15,TRBV28,TRBJ2-5,TRBD1,-,TGTGCCAGCAGTCCCGGGACAGTCCGGTCCGAGACCCAGTACTTC,CASSPGTVRSETQYF
12,TRBV7-9,TRBJ1-6,-,-,TGTGCCAGCAGCTTAGACGACAGTCCCCTCCACTTT,CASSLDDSPLHF
14,TRBV6-5,TRBJ1-3,-,-,TGTGCCAGCAGCCTCGGGGTACGGAGCGGCACCATATATTTT,CASSLGVRSGTIYF
15,TRBV5-6,TRBJ2-3,-,-,TGTGCCAGCAGCTTGAAACTCCTTAGCACAGATACGCAGTATTTT,CASSLKLLSTDTQYF
15,TRBV7-2,TRBJ1-1,-,-,TGTGCCAGCAGCCCCGTGGGGGGGGCGAGTACTGAAGCTTTCTTT,CASSPVGGASTEAFF
18,TRBV7-2,TRBJ2-2,-,-,TGTGCCAGCAGCTTATTACCAGCGAGCCCTACGAACACCGGGGAGCTGTTTTTT,CASSLLPASPTNTGELFF
16,TRBV9,TRBJ2-1,TRBD2,-,TGTGCCAGCAGCCTCCGGGGACTAGCGGGACCCAATGAGCAGTTCTTC,CASSLRGLAGPNEQFF
15,TRBV6-5,TRBJ2-2,-,many,TGTGCCAGCAGTTACTCGAGTTCCGGAGGCAGGGAGCTGTTTTTT,CASSYSSSGGRELFF
16,TRBV4-3,TRBJ2-1,-,-,TGCGCCAGCAGCCAAGATATGACAGGTTCCTACAATGAGCAGTTCTTC,CASSQDMTGSYNEQFF
15,TRBV28,TRBJ1-6,TRBD1,-,TGTGCCAGCAGTCGATGGGACAGAGATAATTCACCCCTCCACTTT,CASSRWDRDNSPLHF
15,TRBV7-2,TRBJ1-3,-,-,TGTGCCAGCAGCTTTGGGACTGATGGGAAATCCACCATATATTTT,CASSFGTDGKSTIYF
15,TRBV25-1,TRBJ1-6,TRBD1,-,TGTGCCAGCAGTGAGGGGACAGGGTATAATTCACCCCTCCACTTT,CASSEGTGYNSPLHF
16,TRBV18,TRBJ1-4,TRBD1,-,TGTGCCAGCTCAAAGGACAGGGGGCGCCTTGATGAAAAACTGTTTTTT,CASSKDRGRLDEKLFF
14,TRBV15,TRBJ2-1,-,-,TGTGCCACCAGCAGAGAATTCAGCGGCAATGAGCAGTTCTTC,CATSREFSGNEQFF
19,TRBV4-3,TRBJ2-3,TRBD2,-,TGCGCCAGCAGCCAAGATTTAGGACTAGCGGGAGGGGAGACAGATACGCAGTATTTT,CASSQDLGLAGGETDTQYF